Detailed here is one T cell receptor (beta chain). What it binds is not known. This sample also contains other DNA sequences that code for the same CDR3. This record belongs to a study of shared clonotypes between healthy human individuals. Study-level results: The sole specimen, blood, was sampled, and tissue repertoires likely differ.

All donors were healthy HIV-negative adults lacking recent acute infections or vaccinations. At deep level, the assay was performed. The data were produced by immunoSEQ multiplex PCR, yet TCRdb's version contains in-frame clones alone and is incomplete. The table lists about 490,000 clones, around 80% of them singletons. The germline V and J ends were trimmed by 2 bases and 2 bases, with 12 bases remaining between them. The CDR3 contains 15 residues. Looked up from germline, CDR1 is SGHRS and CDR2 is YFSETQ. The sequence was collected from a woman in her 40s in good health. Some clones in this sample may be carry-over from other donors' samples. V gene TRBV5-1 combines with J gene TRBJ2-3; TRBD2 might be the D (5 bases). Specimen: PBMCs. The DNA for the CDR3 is TGCGCCAGCAGCTTTGGACTGGGAAACACAGATACGCAGTATTTT. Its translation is CASSFGLGNTDTQYF.